This is a list of T cell receptor beta chains from one sample in a study of beta chain features in type 1 diabetes. Sequenced by immunoSEQ multiplex PCR; TCRdb stores in-frame clones only, minus some. The data hold some 350,000 clones, with 8% to 10% observed a single time. Sequencing used central memory CD4+ T cells from blood. These receptors came from a man aged 25-40 years with type 1 diabetes. Each CDR3 is given with its conserved first and last residue. The D gene is left open where the match is weak. Clone size appears in some rows only: once, few, many, or a class for an expanded clone.

D: TRBD1
V: TRBV28
J: TRBJ2-5
size: -
CDR3: CASRFNIDRGRRETQYF
DNA: TGTGCCAGCAGATTTAACATAGACAGGGGGCGAAGGGAGACCCAGTACTTC

D: -
V: TRBV6-6
J: TRBJ1-1
size: few
CDR3: CASGQPQGAPNTEAFF
DNA: TGTGCCAGCGGACAACCACAGGGCGCACCGAACACTGAAGCTTTCTTT

D: TRBD1
V: TRBV7-9
J: TRBJ1-4
size: few
CDR3: CASSFSGQASTNEKLFF
DNA: TGTGCCAGCAGCTTTTCGGGACAGGCCTCAACTAATGAAAAACTGTTTTTT

D: -
V: TRBV7-9
J: TRBJ1-3
size: -
CDR3: CASSFAGDGNTIYF
DNA: TGTGCCAGCAGCTTTGCAGGGGATGGAAACACCATATATTTT

D: -
V: TRBV28
J: TRBJ2-3
size: -
CDR3: CASSFSGVRGTQYF
DNA: TGTGCCAGCAGTTTCTCAGGGGTTAGGGGTACGCAGTATTTT

D: TRBD2
V: TRBV27
J: TRBJ2-1
size: few
CDR3: CASSLFGIAGDGDNEQFF
DNA: TGTGCCAGCAGTTTATTTGGGATAGCGGGAGATGGGGACAATGAGCAGTTCTTC

D: -
V: TRBV30
J: TRBJ1-1
size: few
CDR3: CAWSTRVRADKAFF
DNA: TGTGCCTGGAGTACCCGGGTGAGGGCCGACAAAGCTTTCTTT

D: TRBD1
V: TRBV10-1
J: TRBJ2-2
size: -
CDR3: CASSSTGERAGELFF
DNA: TGCGCCAGCAGCTCTACAGGGGAAAGGGCCGGGGAGCTGTTTTTT

D: -
V: TRBV4-3
J: TRBJ1-4
size: few
CDR3: CASSQGADPTNEKLFF
DNA: TGCGCCAGCAGCCAAGGGGCAGATCCAACTAATGAAAAACTGTTTTTT

D: TRBD1
V: TRBV11-2
J: TRBJ1-2
size: -
CDR3: CASKDRFDNYGYTF
DNA: TGTGCCAGCAAGGACAGGTTTGATAACTATGGCTACACCTTC

D: TRBD2
V: TRBV18
J: TRBJ2-2
size: few
CDR3: CASSNRGTSGSTGELFF
DNA: TGTGCCAGCTCAAACCGCGGGACTAGCGGGAGTACCGGGGAGCTGTTTTTT

D: -
V: TRBV7-2
J: TRBJ1-4
size: few
CDR3: CASSLNRRGTGEKLFF
DNA: TGTGCCAGCAGCTTAAACCGACGGGGGACGGGTGAAAAACTGTTTTTT

D: -
V: TRBV10-1
J: TRBJ1-5
size: -
CDR3: CASSESQIGQPQHF
DNA: TGCGCCAGCAGTGAGTCTCAGATCGGGCAGCCCCAGCATTTT

D: -
V: TRBV19
J: TRBJ2-2
size: -
CDR3: CASSQPTGTNTGELFF
DNA: TGTGCCAGTAGTCAACCGACAGGGACTAACACCGGGGAGCTGTTTTTT

D: -
V: TRBV6-5
J: TRBJ1-2
size: -
CDR3: CASSNPRTVNYGYTF
DNA: TGTGCCAGCAGTAATCCCCGGACGGTGAACTATGGCTACACCTTC

D: -
V: TRBV9
J: TRBJ2-5
size: few
CDR3: CASSVAVQETQYF
DNA: TGTGCCAGCAGCGTAGCAGTCCAAGAGACCCAGTACTTC

D: TRBD2
V: TRBV10-3
J: TRBJ2-5
size: few
CDR3: CASSYSLAGDETQYF
DNA: TGTGCCAGCAGTTACTCATTAGCGGGAGACGAGACCCAGTACTTC

D: -
V: TRBV2
J: TRBJ1-4
size: -
CDR3: CASSGRATNEKLFF
DNA: TGTGCCAGCAGTGGCAGGGCAACTAATGAAAAACTGTTTTTT

D: -
V: TRBV9
J: TRBJ2-7
size: -
CDR3: CASSVGSGTETYEQYF
DNA: TGTGCCAGCAGCGTAGGTTCCGGGACGGAGACCTACGAGCAGTACTTC

D: TRBD1
V: TRBV5-1
J: TRBJ2-7
size: few
CDR3: CASSKGQGDEQYF
DNA: TGCGCCAGCAGCAAAGGACAGGGAGACGAGCAGTACTTC

D: TRBD1
V: TRBV4-2
J: TRBJ1-5
size: -
CDR3: CASSTQGGVNQPQHF
DNA: TGTGCCAGCAGCACCCAGGGGGGGGTCAATCAGCCCCAGCATTTT

D: TRBD2
V: TRBV5-1
J: TRBJ2-3
size: few
CDR3: CASSFGTSGADTQYF
DNA: TGCGCCAGCAGCTTCGGGACTAGCGGGGCAGATACGCAGTATTTT

D: -
V: TRBV5-4
J: TRBJ2-1
size: -
CDR3: CASSLVGQTDYNEQFF
DNA: TGTGCCAGCAGCTTGGTCGGACAGACAGACTACAATGAGCAGTTCTTC

D: -
V: TRBV11-2
J: TRBJ1-1
size: -
CDR3: CASSLLPFEEDTEAFF
DNA: TGTGCCAGCAGCTTACTACCATTTGAAGAGGACACTGAAGCTTTCTTT

D: TRBD2
V: TRBV19
J: TRBJ2-1
size: -
CDR3: CASSIGGRADRTEQFF
DNA: TGTGCCAGTAGTATTGGCGGGAGGGCGGACCGGACCGAGCAGTTCTTC

D: -
V: TRBV6-4
J: TRBJ1-5
size: -
CDR3: CASSYGSGQPQHF
DNA: TGTGCCAGCAGTTACGGCAGCGGTCAGCCCCAGCATTTT

D: -
V: TRBV7-9
J: TRBJ1-1
size: -
CDR3: CASSLRGMTNTEAFF
DNA: TGTGCCAGCAGCTTGAGGGGAATGACGAACACTGAAGCTTTCTTT

D: TRBD2
V: TRBV11-1
J: TRBJ2-3
size: -
CDR3: CASSLGLAVDTQYF
DNA: TGTGCCAGCAGCCTCGGACTAGCGGTAGATACGCAGTATTTT

D: TRBD1
V: TRBV28
J: TRBJ1-1
size: -
CDR3: CASSLQDRATEAFF
DNA: TGTGCCAGCAGTCTCCAAGACAGGGCCACTGAAGCTTTCTTT

D: -
V: TRBV11-3
J: TRBJ2-1
size: -
CDR3: CASGPYNEQFF
DNA: TGTGCCAGCGGACCCTACAATGAGCAGTTCTTC

D: -
V: TRBV7-9
J: TRBJ1-1
size: few
CDR3: CASSLHAMNTEAFF
DNA: TGTGCCAGCAGCTTACATGCCATGAACACTGAAGCTTTCTTT